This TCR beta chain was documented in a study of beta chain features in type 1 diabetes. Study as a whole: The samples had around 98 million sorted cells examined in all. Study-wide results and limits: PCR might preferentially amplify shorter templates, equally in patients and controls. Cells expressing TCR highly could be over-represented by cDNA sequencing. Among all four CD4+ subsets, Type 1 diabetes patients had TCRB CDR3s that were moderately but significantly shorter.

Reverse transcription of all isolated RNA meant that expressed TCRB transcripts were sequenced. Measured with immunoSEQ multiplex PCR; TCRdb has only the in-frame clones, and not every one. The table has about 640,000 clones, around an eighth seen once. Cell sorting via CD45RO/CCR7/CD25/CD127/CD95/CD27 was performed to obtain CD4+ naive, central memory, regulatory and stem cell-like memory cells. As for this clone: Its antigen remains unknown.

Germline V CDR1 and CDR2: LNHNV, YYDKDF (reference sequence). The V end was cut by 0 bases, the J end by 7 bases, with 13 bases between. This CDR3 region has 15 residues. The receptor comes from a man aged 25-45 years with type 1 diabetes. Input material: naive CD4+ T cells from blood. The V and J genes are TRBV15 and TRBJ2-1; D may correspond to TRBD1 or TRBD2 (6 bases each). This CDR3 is CATSRDGGLGNEQFF. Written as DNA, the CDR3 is TGTGCCACCAGCAGAGATGGGGGGCTGGGGAATGAGCAGTTCTTC.